The 20 T cell receptor beta chains listed next were all sequenced from one sample in a study of blood T cell repertoires in COVID-19. TCRdb's table, derived via immunoSEQ multiplex PCR, lists solely in-frame clones and lacks some. This sample yields under 35,000 clones, of which approximately 81% are seen a single time; under 45% belongs to the top ten. Sequencing was carried out using peripheral blood. The receptor set was obtained from a man older than 75 with acute or convalescent COVID-19.

The chain couples TRBV7-3 to TRBJ2-3; 10 nucleotides line up with TRBD2. The J segment lost 1 base and the V segment lost 4 bases, leaving 8 bases of the junction unmatched. The CDR3 spans 17 residues. Germline V gene lookup returns CDR1 SGHTA and CDR2 FQGTGA. The CDR3 DNA reads as TGTGCCAGCAGCTCAACCCTAGCGGGGGCGGGCACAGATACGCAGTATTTT. It encodes CASSSTLAGAGTDTQYF.

The chain carries TRBV6-5 and TRBJ2-7; possibly TRBD1 for D (6 bases). The CDR3 spans 14 residues. V lost 8 bases and J 3 bases, leaving 17 bases between the germline ends. Germline V gene data show CDR1 as MNHEY and CDR2 as SVGAGI. The CDR3 is CASGERTEVYEQYF. As DNA, the CDR3 is TGTGCCAGCGGCGAGCGGACAGAGGTCTACGAGCAGTACTTC.

The V gene is TRBV6-6, the J gene TRBJ2-1; D is undetermined. The V end was cut by 2 bases, the J end by 0 bases, with 8 bases between. This CDR3 is 15 amino acids long. Germline assignment: CDR1 MNHNY and CDR2 SVGAGI (reference sequence). This CDR3 is CASSYIASSYNEQFF. The CDR3 coding sequence is TGTGCCAGCAGTTACATCGCTAGCTCCTACAATGAGCAGTTCTTC.

The rearrangement uses TRBV7-6 and TRBJ1-6, with 7 bases lining up with TRBD1. The germline V gene encodes CDR1 SGHVS and CDR2 FNYEAQ. This CDR3 is 19 amino acids long. V was pared by 5 bases and J by 0 bases, with 13 bases of the junction left unmatched. DNA of the CDR3: TGTGCCAGCAGCCCGACTACACAGGGGCCGAGCTCCTATAATTCACCCCTCCACTTT. It encodes CASSPTTQGPSSYNSPLHF.

The chain joins TRBV4-2 to TRBJ2-5; 12 nucleotides match TRBD2. V dropped 3 bases and J dropped 5; count of bases not matched to a gene: 7. The CDR3 is 16 amino acids. Germline CDR1 is LGHNA and CDR2 is YNFKEQ. CDR3 in amino acids: CASSQPLAGGRETQYF. The CDR3 DNA reads TGTGCCAGCAGCCAGCCACTAGCGGGGGGCCGGGAGACCCAGTACTTC.

This clone was counted between two and nine times. The J gene is TRBJ1-1, the V gene TRBV10-3, with 11 bases lining up with TRBD1. V trimming: 4 bases; J trimming: 6 bases; junction bases outside the gene matches: 7. The germline gives CDR1 ENHRY, CDR2 SYGVKD. This CDR3 has 15 residues. CDR3 in DNA: TGTGCCATCAGTGGTGTCGGACAGGGGGCTGCTGAAGCTTTCTTT. Its translation: CAISGVGQGAAEAFF.

DNA of the CDR3: TGTGCCAGCAGCTTAGTTCTAGCGGGGGGTTCGGATACGCAGTATTTT. Translating it yields CASSLVLAGGSDTQYF. This chain connects TRBV7-2 to TRBJ2-3, with 11 bases identical to TRBD2. The CDR3 has 16 residues. The V gene end was trimmed by 1 base and the J gene end by 6 bases; junction bases not matched to a gene: 6. The V gene's germline CDR1 is SGHTA and CDR2 FQGNSA.

The chain has TRBV27 and TRBJ1-5; no clear D. This CDR3 spans 16 amino acids. V was trimmed by 5 bases and J by 2 bases, leaving 16 bases between them. Germline lookup yields CDR1 MNHEY and CDR2 SMNVEV (reference sequence). CDR3 residues: CASSLRGRGGNQPQHF. The CDR3 DNA is TGTGCCAGCAGTCTCCGAGGACGGGGAGGCAATCAGCCCCAGCATTTT.

This clone was observed a handful of times. The chain couples TRBV7-2 to TRBJ1-3, with 8 positions matching TRBD1. Germline V gene lookup returns CDR1 SGHTA and CDR2 FQGNSA. The CDR3 loop spans 14 amino acids. With V trimmed by 8 bases and J by 4 bases, 7 bases remained unmatched. The CDR3 region has the DNA TGTGCCAGCCGGGAAGGGACAGGAGGAAACACCATATATTTT. Its translation: CASREGTGGNTIYF.

The V and J genes are TRBV5-1 and TRBJ1-1, with 8 bases fitting TRBD1. The CDR3 loop spans 15 amino acids. Per germline, CDR1 SGHRS and CDR2 YFSETQ. Trimming took 0 bases from V and 7 from J; bases not matched to a gene: 8. The CDR3 DNA sequence: TGCGCCAGCAGCTTGGGGGGAGGACAGGGAGATGAAGCTTTCTTT. Translating it yields CASSLGGGQGDEAFF.

This rearrangement joins TRBV5-1 to TRBJ2-7; 7 nucleotides match TRBD1. Per germline, CDR1 SGHRS and CDR2 YFSETQ. The J segment lost 3 bases and the V segment lost 2 bases, leaving 5 bases of the junction unmatched. There are 14 residues in the CDR3. The CDR3 region has the DNA TGCGCCAGCAGCTTCTGGACAGGAGGCTACGAGCAGTACTTC. Amino acids: CASSFWTGGYEQYF.

This chain connects TRBV7-9 to TRBJ2-3; 10 nucleotides agree with TRBD2. Per the germline V gene, CDR1 is SEHNR and CDR2 is FQNEAQ (reference sequence). This CDR3 is 16 amino acids long. The ends lost 4 bases at V and 5 bases at J; junction bases unmatched: 9. CDR3 sequence: CASSWGAGGPIDTQYF. The CDR3 nucleotides are TGTGCCAGCAGCTGGGGAGCGGGGGGGCCGATAGATACGCAGTATTTT.

The genes are TRBV7-2 and TRBJ2-6; D is undetermined. Germline V gives CDR1 SGHTA, CDR2 FQGNSA. This CDR3 has 18 amino acids. Between the trimmed V and J ends, which lost 3 bases and 2 bases, there was a span of 17 bases. CDR3 DNA: TGTGCCAGCAGCTTCTTTTTCGTCAGGAACCCTGGGGCCAACGTCCTGACTTTC. Translation: CASSFFFVRNPGANVLTF.

This sequence joins TRBV5-1 and TRBJ1-1; 7 bases line up with TRBD1. Per germline, CDR1 SGHRS and CDR2 YFSETQ. V gave up 3 bases and J gave up 0 bases; unmatched junction bases: 2. This CDR3 comprises 14 residues. The CDR3 region is CASSWGQMNTEAFF. The CDR3 region has the DNA TGCGCCAGCAGCTGGGGACAGATGAACACTGAAGCTTTCTTT.

The chain joins TRBV11-2 to TRBJ1-5; D is perhaps TRBD1 (6 bases). Trimming took off 5 bases at V and 11 bases at J, with 13 bases between the two ends. From germline, CDR1 is SGHAT and CDR2 FQNNGV. The CDR3 length is 12 residues. The CDR3 coding sequence is TGTGCCAGCAGCGGCAGGGGTGCAGCCCAGCATTTT. Protein sequence: CASSGRGAAQHF.

V is TRBV6-6 and J is TRBJ1-1, with 8 bases matching TRBD1. CDR3 size: 15 residues. The trim removed 4 bases at V and 1 base at J, leaving 5 bases unmatched. CDR1 MNHNY and CDR2 SVGAGI come from the germline V gene (reference sequence). The CDR3 sequence: CASSSHGQGNTEAFF. The CDR3, as DNA: TGTGCCAGCAGTTCCCACGGACAGGGGAACACTGAAGCTTTCTTT.

The V gene is TRBV18, the J gene TRBJ1-1, with D hard to call. Germline V CDR1 and CDR2: KGHSH, LQKENI. Trimming pared 3 bases from V and 3 bases from J, leaving 11 bases between. The CDR3 loop spans 14 amino acids. CDR3 nucleotides: TGTGCCAGCTCACCGCAGGTTGGTGACACTGAAGCTTTCTTT. Its protein product is CASSPQVGDTEAFF.

The chain employs TRBV6-5 and TRBJ1-6; D not resolved. Trimming removed 6 bases from V and 7 bases from J, with 7 bases in between. The CDR3 loop spans 12 amino acids. The germline V gene has CDR1 MNHEY and CDR2 SVGAGI. The CDR3 spells CASSDWNSPLHF. The CDR3 DNA is TGTGCCAGCAGCGACTGGAATTCACCCCTCCACTTT.

The rearrangement links TRBV12-3 or TRBV12-4 to TRBJ1-1; 12 bases are shared with TRBD1. The CDR3 is 13 residues long. J lost 11 bases, V lost 4 bases, and 5 bases had no gene match. The CDR3 loop reads CASSYRDRGLAFF. The CDR3 region has the DNA TGTGCCAGCAGTTACCGGGACAGGGGGCTTGCTTTCTTT.

This clone appeared a few times. CDR3 sequence: CASSSLAAQVEQYF. In DNA, the CDR3 is TGTGCCAGCAGCTCTCTAGCGGCTCAGGTCGAGCAGTACTTC. The chain has TRBV11-2 and TRBJ2-7; 7 bases are shared with TRBD2. The junction had 9 bases not matched to a gene; V was cut back by 4 bases and J by 6 bases. Germline-derived CDR1 and CDR2 are SGHAT and FQNNGV. The CDR3 contains 14 residues. Looking up the rest from reference TRBV11-2 and TRBJ2-7 gives the full variable domain: EAGVAQSPRYKIIEKRQSVAFWCNPISGHATLYWYQQILGQGPKLLIQFQNNGVVDDSQLPKDRFSAERLKGVDSTLKIQPAKLEDSAVYLCASSSLAAQVEQYFGPGTRLTVT.